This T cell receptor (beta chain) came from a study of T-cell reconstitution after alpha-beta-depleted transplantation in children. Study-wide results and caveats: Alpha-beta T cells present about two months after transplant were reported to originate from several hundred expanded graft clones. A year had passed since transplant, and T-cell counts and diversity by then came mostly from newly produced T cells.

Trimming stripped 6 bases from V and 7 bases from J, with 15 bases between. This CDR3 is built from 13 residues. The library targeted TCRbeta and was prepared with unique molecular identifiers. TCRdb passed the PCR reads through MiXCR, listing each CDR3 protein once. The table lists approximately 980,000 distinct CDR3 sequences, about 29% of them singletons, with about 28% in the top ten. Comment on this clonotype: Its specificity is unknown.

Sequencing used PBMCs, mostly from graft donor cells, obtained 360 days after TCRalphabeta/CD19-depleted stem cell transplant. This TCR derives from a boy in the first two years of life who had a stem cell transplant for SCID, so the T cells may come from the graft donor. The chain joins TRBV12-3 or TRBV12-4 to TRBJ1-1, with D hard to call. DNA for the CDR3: TGTGCCAGCAGCACCCGCTGGGTCAATGAAGCTTTCTTT. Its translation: CASSTRWVNEAFF.